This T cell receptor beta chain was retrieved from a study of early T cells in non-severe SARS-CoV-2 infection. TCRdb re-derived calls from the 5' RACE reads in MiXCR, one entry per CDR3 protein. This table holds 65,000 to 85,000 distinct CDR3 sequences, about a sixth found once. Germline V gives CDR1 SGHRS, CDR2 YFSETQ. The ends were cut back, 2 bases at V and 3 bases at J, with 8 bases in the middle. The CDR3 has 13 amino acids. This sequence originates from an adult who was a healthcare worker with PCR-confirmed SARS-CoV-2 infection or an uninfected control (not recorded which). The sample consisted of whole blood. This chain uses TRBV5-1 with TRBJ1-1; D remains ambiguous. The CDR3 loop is CASSFLPDTEAFF. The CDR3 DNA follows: TGCGCCAGCAGCTTTTTACCGGACACTGAAGCTTTCTTT.